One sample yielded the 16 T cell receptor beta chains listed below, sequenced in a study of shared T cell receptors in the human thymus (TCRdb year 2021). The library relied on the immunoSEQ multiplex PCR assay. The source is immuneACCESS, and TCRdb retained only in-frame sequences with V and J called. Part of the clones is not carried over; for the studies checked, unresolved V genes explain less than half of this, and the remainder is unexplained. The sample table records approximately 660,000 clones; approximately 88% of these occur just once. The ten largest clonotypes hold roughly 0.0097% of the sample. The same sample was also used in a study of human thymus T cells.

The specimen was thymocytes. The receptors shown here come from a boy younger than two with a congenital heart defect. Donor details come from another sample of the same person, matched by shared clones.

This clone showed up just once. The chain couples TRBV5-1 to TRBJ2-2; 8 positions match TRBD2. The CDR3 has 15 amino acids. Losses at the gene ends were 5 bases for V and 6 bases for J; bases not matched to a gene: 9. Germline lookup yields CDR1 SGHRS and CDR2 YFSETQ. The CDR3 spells CASSVAGTRAGELFF. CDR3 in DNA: TGCGCCAGCAGTGTAGCGGGAACGAGGGCCGGGGAGCTGTTTTTT.

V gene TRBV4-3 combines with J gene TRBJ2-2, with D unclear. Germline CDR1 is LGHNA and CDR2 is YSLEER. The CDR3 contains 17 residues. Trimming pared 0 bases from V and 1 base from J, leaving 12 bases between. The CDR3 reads CASSQDVSILNTGELFF. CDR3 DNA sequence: TGCGCCAGCAGCCAAGATGTCTCAATACTGAACACCGGGGAGCTGTTTTTT.

This CDR3 is CASSQAEREGPMGIGTGELFF. The CDR3 DNA follows: TGCGCCAGCAGCCAAGCGGAGCGGGAGGGCCCCATGGGTATCGGCACCGGGGAGCTGTTTTTT. The rearrangement joins TRBV4-1 to TRBJ2-2; 10 nucleotides align to TRBD2. V lost 1 base to trimming and J lost 4 bases; unmatched junction nucleotides: 18. The CDR3 runs to 21 residues. The germline CDR1 and CDR2 sequences are MGHRA and YSYEKL.

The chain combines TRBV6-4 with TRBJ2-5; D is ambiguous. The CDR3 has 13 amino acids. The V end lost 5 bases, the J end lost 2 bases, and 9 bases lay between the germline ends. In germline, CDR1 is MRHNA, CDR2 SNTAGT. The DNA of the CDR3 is TGTGCCAGCAGTCGCCGGGTTCAAGAGACCCAGTACTTC. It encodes CASSRRVQETQYF.

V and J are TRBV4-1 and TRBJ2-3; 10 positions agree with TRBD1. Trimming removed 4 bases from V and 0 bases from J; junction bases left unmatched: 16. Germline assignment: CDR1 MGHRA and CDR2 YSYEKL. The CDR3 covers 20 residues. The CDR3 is CASSPPFDRGQSTSTDTQYF. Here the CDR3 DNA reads TGCGCCAGCAGCCCACCCTTCGACAGGGGGCAATCAACTAGCACAGATACGCAGTATTTT.

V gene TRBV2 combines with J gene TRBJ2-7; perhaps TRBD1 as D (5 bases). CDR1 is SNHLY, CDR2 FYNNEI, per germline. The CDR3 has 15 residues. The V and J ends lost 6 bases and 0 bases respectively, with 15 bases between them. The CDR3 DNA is TGTGCCAGCAGGAAGGGGCGGACCCGCTCCTACGAGCAGTACTTC. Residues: CASRKGRTRSYEQYF.

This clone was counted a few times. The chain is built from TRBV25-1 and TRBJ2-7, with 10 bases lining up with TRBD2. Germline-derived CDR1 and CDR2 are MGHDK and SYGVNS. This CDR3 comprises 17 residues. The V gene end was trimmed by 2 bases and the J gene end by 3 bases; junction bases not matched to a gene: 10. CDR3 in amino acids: CASSEQTQREGHYEQYF. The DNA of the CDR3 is TGTGCCAGCAGTGAACAAACCCAGCGGGAGGGCCACTACGAGCAGTACTTC.

The CDR3 loop reads CARRSEDKPSKPYEQYF. The CDR3 DNA reads as TGTGCCAGGAGGAGCGAGGACAAACCTTCAAAGCCCTACGAGCAGTACTTC. J is TRBJ2-7 and V is TRBV5-4; a weak D match, TRBD1 (5 bases). This CDR3 has 17 residues. Per germline, CDR1 SGHNT and CDR2 YYREEE (reference sequence). V dropped 8 bases and J dropped 2 bases, with 26 bases sitting between them.

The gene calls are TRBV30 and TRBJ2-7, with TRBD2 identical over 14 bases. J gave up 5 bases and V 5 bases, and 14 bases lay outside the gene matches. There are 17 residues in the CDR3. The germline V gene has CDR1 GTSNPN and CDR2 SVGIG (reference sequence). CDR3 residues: CAWAMEGLAGEKDEQYF. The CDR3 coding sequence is TGTGCCTGGGCTATGGAGGGACTAGCGGGAGAAAAGGACGAGCAGTACTTC.

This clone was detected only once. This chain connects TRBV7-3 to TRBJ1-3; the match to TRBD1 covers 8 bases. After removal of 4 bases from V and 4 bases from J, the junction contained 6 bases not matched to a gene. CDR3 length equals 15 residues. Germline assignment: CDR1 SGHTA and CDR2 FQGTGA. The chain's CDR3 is CASSSSRGQGNTIYF. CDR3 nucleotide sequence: TGTGCCAGCAGCTCCTCCAGGGGGCAGGGAAACACCATATATTTT.

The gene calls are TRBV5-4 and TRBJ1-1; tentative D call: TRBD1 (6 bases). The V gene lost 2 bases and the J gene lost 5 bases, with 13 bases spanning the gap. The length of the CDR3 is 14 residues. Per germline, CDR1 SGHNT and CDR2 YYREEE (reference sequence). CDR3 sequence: CASSFGQRGTEAFF. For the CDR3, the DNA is TGTGCCAGCAGCTTCGGACAGCGGGGGACTGAAGCTTTCTTT.

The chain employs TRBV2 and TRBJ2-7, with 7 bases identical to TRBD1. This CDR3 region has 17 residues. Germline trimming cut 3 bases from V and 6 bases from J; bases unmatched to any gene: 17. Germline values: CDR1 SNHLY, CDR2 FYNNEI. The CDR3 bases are TGTGCCAGCAGTGACCGAGAGGGGGCATGGGGCTTGGGCGAGCAGTACTTC. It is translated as CASSDREGAWGLGEQYF.

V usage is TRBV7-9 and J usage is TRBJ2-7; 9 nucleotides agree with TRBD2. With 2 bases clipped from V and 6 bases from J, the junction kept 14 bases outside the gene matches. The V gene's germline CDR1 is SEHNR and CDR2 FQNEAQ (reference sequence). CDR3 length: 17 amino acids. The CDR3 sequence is CASSLSSGISGSGEQYF. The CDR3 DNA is TGTGCCAGCAGCTTATCTTCCGGGATTAGCGGGAGCGGCGAGCAGTACTTC.

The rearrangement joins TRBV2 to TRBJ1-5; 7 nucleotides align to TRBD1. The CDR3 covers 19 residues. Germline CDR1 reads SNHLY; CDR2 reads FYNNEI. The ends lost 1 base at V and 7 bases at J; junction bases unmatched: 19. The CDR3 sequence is CASSEGTGWPLVMIQPQHF. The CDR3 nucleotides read TGTGCCAGCAGTGAAGGGACAGGATGGCCCTTGGTAATGATCCAGCCCCAGCATTTT.

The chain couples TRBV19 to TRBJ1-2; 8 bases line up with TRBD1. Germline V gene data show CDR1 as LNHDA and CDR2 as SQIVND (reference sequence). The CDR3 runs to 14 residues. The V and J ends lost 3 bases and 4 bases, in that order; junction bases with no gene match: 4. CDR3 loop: CASSIPTGVYGYTF. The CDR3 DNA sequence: TGTGCCAGTAGTATCCCGACAGGGGTCTATGGCTACACCTTC.

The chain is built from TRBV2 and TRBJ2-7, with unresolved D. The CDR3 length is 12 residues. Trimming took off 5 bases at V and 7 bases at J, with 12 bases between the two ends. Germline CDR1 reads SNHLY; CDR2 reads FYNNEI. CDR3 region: CASSLGRWEQYF. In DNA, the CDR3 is TGTGCCAGCAGTCTAGGTCGGTGGGAGCAGTACTTC. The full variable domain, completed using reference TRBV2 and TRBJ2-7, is EPEVTQTPSHQVTQMGQEVILRCVPISNHLYFYWYRQILGQKVEFLVSFYNNEISEKSEIFDDQFSVERPDGSNFTLKIRSTKLEDSAMYFCASSLGRWEQYFGPGTRLTVT.